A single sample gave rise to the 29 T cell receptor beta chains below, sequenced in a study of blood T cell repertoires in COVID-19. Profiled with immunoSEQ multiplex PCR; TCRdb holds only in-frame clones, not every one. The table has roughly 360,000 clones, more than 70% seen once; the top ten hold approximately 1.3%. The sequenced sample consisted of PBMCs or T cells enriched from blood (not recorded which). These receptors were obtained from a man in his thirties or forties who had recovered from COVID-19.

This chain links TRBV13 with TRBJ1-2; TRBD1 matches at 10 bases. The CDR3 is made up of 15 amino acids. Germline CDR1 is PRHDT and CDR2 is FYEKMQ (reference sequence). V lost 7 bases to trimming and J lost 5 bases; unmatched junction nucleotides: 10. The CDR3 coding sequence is TGTGCCAGCACCTCCAGGGACAGGGGAGCTTATGGCTACACCTTC. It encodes CASTSRDRGAYGYTF.

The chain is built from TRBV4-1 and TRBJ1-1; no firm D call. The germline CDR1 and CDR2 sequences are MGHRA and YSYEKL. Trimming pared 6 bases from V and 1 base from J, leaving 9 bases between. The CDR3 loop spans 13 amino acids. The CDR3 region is CASRSTGNTEAFF. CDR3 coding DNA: TGCGCCAGCAGGTCGACGGGGAACACTGAAGCTTTCTTT.

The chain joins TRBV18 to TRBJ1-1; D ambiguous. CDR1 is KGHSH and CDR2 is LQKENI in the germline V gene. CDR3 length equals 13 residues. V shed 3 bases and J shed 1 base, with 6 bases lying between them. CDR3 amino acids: CASSPAKNTEAFF. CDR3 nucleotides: TGTGCCAGCTCACCCGCGAAGAACACTGAAGCTTTCTTT. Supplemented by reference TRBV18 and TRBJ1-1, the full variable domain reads NAGVMQNPRHLVRRRGQEARLRCSPMKGHSHVYWYRQLPEEGLKFMVYLQKENIIDESGMPKERFSAEFPKEGPSILRIQQVVRGDSAAYFCASSPAKNTEAFFGQGTRLTVV.

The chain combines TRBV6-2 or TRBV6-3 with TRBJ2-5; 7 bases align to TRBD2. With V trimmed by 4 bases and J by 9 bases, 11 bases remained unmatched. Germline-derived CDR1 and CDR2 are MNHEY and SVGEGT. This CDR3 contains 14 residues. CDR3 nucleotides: TGTGCCAGCAGTTCCGGACTAGTTTTAAGGGCCCAGTACTTC. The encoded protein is CASSSGLVLRAQYF.

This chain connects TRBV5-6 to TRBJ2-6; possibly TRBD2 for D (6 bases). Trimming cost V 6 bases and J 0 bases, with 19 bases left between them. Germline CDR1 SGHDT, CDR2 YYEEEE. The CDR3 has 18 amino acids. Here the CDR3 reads CASTPLSGLSSGANVLTF. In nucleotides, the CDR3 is TGTGCCAGCACCCCCTTGTCGGGACTGAGCTCTGGGGCCAACGTCCTGACTTTC.

CDR3 DNA: TGTGCCAGTAGTACTGACAGGGAGGAGACCCAGTACTTC. Amino acids: CASSTDREETQYF. This sequence joins TRBV19 and TRBJ2-5; TRBD1 matches at 7 bases. The CDR3 length is 13 residues. V dropped 4 bases and J dropped 5; count of bases not matched to a gene: 4. Germline V gene sequence: CDR1 LNHDA, CDR2 SQIVND (reference sequence).

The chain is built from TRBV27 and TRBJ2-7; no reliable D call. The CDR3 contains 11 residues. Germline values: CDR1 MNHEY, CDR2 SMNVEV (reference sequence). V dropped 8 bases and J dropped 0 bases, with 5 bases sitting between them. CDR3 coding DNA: TGTGCCAGCGGTAGCTCCTACGAGCAGTACTTC. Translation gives CASGSSYEQYF.

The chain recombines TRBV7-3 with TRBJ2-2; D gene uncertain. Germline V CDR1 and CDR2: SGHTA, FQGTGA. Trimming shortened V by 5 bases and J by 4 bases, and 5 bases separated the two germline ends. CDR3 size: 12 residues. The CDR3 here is CASSPRTGELFF. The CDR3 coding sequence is TGTGCCAGCAGCCCCCGCACCGGGGAGCTGTTTTTT. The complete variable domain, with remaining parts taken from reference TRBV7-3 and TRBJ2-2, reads GAGVSQTPSNKVTEKGKYVELRCDPISGHTALYWYRQSLGQGPEFLIYFQGTGAADDSGLPNDRFFAVRPEGSVSTLKIQRTERGDSAVYLCASSPRTGELFFGEGSRLTVL.

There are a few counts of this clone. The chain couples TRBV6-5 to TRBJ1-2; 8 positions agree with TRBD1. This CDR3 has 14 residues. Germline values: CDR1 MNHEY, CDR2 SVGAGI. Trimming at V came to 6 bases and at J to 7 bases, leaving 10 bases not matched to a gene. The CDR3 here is CASSLRTGLSGYTF. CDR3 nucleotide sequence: TGTGCCAGCAGCTTGAGGACAGGGTTAAGTGGCTACACCTTC.

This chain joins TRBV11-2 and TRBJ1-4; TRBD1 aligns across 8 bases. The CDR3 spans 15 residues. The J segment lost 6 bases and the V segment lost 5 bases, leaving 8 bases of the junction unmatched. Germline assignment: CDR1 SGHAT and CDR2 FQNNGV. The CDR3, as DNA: TGTGCCAGCAGCCCTGGACAGGGTTTGGATGAAAAACTGTTTTTT. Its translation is CASSPGQGLDEKLFF.

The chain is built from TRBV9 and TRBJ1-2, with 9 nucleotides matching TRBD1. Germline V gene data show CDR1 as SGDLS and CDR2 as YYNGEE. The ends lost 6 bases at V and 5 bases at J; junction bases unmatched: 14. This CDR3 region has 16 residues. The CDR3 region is CASTPLGTGGGYGYTF. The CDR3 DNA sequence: TGTGCCAGCACCCCCCTGGGCACAGGGGGCGGGTATGGCTACACCTTC. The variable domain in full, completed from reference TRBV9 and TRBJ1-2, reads DSGVTQTPKHLITATGQRVTLRCSPRSGDLSVYWYQQSLDQGLQFLIQYYNGEERAKGNILERFSAQQFPDLHSELNLSSLELGDSALYFCASTPLGTGGGYGYTFGSGTRLTVV.

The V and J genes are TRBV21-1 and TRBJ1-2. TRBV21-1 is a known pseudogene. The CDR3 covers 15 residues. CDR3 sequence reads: CASIREGGQSYGYTF. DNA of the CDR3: TGTGCCAGCATCAGAGAGGGGGGGCAGAGCTATGGCTACACCTTC.

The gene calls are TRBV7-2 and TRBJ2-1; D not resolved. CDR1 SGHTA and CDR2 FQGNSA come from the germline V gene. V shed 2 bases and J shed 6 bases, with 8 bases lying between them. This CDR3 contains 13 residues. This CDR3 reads CASSLIPSNEQFF. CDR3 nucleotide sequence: TGTGCCAGCAGCTTAATCCCCTCCAATGAGCAGTTCTTC.

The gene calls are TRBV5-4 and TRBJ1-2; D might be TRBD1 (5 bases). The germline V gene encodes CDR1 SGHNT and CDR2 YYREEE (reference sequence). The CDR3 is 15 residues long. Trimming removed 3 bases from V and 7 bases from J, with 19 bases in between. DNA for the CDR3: TGTGCCAGCAGCTACTATGGGGGGGGGATCCGTGGCTACACCTTC. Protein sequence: CASSYYGGGIRGYTF.

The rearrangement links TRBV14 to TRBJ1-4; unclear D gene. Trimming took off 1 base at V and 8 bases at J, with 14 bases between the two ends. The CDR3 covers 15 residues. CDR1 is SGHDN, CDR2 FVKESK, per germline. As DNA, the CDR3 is TGTGCCAGCAGCCAAGTTAAGGGAGGTTGGGAAAAACTGTTTTTT. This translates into CASSQVKGGWEKLFF.

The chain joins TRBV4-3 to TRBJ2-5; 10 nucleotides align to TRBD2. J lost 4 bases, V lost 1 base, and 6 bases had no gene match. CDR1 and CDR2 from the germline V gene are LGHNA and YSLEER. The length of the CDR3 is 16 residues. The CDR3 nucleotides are TGCGCCAGCAGCCAAGTCCTAGCGGGGGATTTAGAGACCCAGTACTTC. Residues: CASSQVLAGDLETQYF.

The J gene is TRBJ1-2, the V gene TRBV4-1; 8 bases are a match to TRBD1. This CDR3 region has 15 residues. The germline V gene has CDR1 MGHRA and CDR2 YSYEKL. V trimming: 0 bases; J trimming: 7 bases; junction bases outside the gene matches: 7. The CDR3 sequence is CASSQDLGQGSGYTF. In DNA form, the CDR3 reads TGCGCCAGCAGCCAAGATTTAGGACAGGGCAGTGGCTACACCTTC.

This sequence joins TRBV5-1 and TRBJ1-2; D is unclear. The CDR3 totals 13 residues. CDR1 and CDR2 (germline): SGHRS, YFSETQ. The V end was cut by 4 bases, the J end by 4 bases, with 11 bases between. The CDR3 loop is CASSPSGPYGYTF. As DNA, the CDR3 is TGCGCCAGCAGCCCAAGTGGGCCCTATGGCTACACCTTC.

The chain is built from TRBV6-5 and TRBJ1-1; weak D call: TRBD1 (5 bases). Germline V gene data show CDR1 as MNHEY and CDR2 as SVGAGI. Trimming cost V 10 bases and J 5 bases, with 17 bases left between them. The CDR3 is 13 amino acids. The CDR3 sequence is CATQMGGRTEAFF. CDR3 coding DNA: TGTGCCACCCAAATGGGGGGAAGGACTGAAGCTTTCTTT.

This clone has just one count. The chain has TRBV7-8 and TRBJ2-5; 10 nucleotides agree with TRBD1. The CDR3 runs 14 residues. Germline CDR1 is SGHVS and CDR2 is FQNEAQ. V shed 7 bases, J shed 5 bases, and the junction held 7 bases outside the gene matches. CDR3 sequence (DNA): TGTGCCAGCAAGGCGACAGGGGGCTTGGAGACCCAGTACTTC. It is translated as CASKATGGLETQYF.

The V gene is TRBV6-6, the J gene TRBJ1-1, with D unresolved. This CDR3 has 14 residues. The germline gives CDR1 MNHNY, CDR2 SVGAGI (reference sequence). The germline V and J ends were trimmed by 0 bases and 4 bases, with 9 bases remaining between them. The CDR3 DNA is TGTGCCAGCAGTTACTCAGAGACGGGCACTGAAGCTTTCTTT. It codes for CASSYSETGTEAFF.

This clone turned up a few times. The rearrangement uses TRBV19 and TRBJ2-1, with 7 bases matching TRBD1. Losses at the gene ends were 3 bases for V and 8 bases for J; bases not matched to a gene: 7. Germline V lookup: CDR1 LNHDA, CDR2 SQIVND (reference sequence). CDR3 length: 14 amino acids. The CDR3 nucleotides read TGTGCCAGTAGTATGTCCAGGGGGAACCATGAGCAGTTCTTC. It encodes CASSMSRGNHEQFF.

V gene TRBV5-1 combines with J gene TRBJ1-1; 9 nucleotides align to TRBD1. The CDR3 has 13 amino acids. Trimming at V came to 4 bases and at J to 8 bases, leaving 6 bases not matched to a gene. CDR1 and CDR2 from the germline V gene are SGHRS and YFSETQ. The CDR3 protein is CASSPRTGAEAFF. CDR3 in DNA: TGCGCCAGCAGCCCTAGGACAGGGGCCGAAGCTTTCTTT.

The CDR3, as DNA: TGTGCCACCAGTTCCCCGGGGGGAGATACGCAGTATTTT. Translated, it gives CATSSPGGDTQYF. This rearrangement joins TRBV24-1 to TRBJ2-3, with 7 bases identical to TRBD2. Germline loops: CDR1 KGHDR, CDR2 SFDVKD. After removal of 6 bases from V and 5 bases from J, the junction contained 4 bases not matched to a gene. CDR3 length: 13 residues.

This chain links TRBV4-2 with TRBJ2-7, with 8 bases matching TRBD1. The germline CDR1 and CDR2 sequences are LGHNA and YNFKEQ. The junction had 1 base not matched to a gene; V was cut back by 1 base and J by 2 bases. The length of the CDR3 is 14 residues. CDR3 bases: TGTGCCAGCAGCCAAGCAGGGGGCACCTACGAGCAGTACTTC. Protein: CASSQAGGTYEQYF.

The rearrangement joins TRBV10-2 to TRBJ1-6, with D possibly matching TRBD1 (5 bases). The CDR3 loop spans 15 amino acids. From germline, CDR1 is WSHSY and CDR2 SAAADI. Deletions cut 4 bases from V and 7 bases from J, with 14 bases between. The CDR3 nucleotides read TGCGCCAGCAGTGCCGGGGGGTTAGGAAATTCACCCCTCCACTTT. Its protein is CASSAGGLGNSPLHF.

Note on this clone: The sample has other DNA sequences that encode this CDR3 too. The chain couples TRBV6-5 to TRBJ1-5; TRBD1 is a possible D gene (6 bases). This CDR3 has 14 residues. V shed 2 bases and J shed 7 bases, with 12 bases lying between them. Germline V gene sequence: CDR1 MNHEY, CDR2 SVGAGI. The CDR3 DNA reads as TGTGCCAGCAGTTACCAACAGGGCCGGCAGCCCCAGCATTTT. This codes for CASSYQQGRQPQHF.

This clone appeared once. In nucleotides, the CDR3 is TGCGCCAGCAGCCCCCGCCGGACAGACCAAGAGACCCAGTACTTC. It encodes CASSPRRTDQETQYF. The chain has TRBV5-1 and TRBJ2-5; possibly TRBD1 for D (6 bases). Trimming stripped 4 bases from V and 0 bases from J, with 13 bases between. CDR1 and CDR2 (germline): SGHRS, YFSETQ. The CDR3 has 15 residues.

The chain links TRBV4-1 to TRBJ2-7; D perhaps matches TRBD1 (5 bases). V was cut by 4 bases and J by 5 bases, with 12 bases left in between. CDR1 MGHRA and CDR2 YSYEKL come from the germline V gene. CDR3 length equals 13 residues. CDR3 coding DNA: TGCGCCAGCAGCCTAGGACAAGGCAACGAGCAGTACTTC. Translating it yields CASSLGQGNEQYF.